Below, 29 T cell receptor beta chains from the same sample are listed, as sequenced in a study of Graves' ophthalmopathy and Graves' hyperthyroidism. The study amplified TCR beta CDR3 regions using RNA transcripts. HTBI primers served in a first-round RT-PCR, which a second-round multiplex PCR followed. TCRdb re-analysed the multiplex PCR reads in MiXCR, keeping a single row per CDR3 protein. The sample carries roughly 610,000 distinct CDR3 sequences, roughly 20% recorded once. Source material: peripheral blood. The receptors derive from a woman aged 18-29 years with stable Graves' hyperthyroidism. Some clones in this sample may be carry-over from other donors' samples.

As to this clonotype: A much larger clone differs from this one at a single base, so this may be a read error. The chain is built from TRBV6-5 and TRBJ1-2; 7 bases fit TRBD1. The germline V gene has CDR1 MNHEY and CDR2 SVGAGI. CDR3 size: 17 residues. V lost 0 bases and J lost 4; bases outside the gene matches: 11. The CDR3 loop is CASSYSPWGQSIYGYTF. In nucleotides, the CDR3 is TGTGCCAGCAGTTACTCACCTTGGGGACAGAGCATCTATGGCTACACCTTC.

A few counts support this clonotype. The J gene is TRBJ2-7, the V gene TRBV29-1; 11 bases match TRBD1. J was trimmed by 7 bases and V by 1 base; bases with no gene match: 3. Germline-derived CDR1 and CDR2 are SQVTM and ANQGSEA. The CDR3 is 13 amino acids. In DNA, the CDR3 is TGCAGCGTTGAAGGGACAGGGGGCCAGGAGCAGTACTTC. Residues: CSVEGTGGQEQYF.

The V gene is TRBV4-1, the J gene TRBJ1-6, with 9 bases fitting TRBD1. This CDR3 comprises 16 residues. CDR1 and CDR2 from the germline V gene are MGHRA and YSYEKL. V shed 4 bases, J shed 5 bases, and the junction held 6 bases outside the gene matches. Written as DNA, the CDR3 is TGCGCCAGCAGCCCGTGGACAGGGGCGCATAATTCACCCCTCCACTTT. This translates into CASSPWTGAHNSPLHF.

This clonotype was counted ten times or more. V usage is TRBV29-1 and J usage is TRBJ2-5; TRBD1 might be the D (6 bases). In germline, CDR1 is SQVTM, CDR2 ANQGSEA. The CDR3 loop spans 14 amino acids. With 3 bases removed from V and 5 bases from J, the gap between germline ends came to 16 bases. CDR3 DNA sequence: TGCAGCGTTGAGTATGCTAGGCAGGGGGAGACCCAGTACTTC. Amino acids: CSVEYARQGETQYF.

The sample holds many counts of this clonotype. The chain links TRBV28 to TRBJ2-7; D possibly corresponds to TRBD1 (5 bases). The ends were cut back, 4 bases at V and 3 bases at J, with 13 bases in the middle. Germline V CDR1 and CDR2: MDHEN, SYDVKM. This CDR3 spans 14 amino acids. CDR3 sequence (DNA): TGTGCCAGCAGTTATAGGGGCTACCTCTACGAGCAGTACTTC. Encoded protein: CASSYRGYLYEQYF.

In this sample, this clonotype turned up many times. The chain links TRBV11-2 to TRBJ2-7; 9 nucleotides agree with TRBD1. The CDR3 consists of 14 residues. Per germline, CDR1 SGHAT and CDR2 FQNNGV. With V trimmed by 8 bases and J by 6 bases, 11 bases remained unmatched. The chain's CDR3 is CASLGGQGPFEQYF. The CDR3 nucleotides read TGTGCCAGCTTAGGGGGACAGGGACCGTTCGAGCAGTACTTC.

This clonotype was detected many times. The CDR3 region is CASSHMGRDSPLHF. CDR3 DNA sequence: TGTGCCAGCAGCCACATGGGACGGGATTCACCCCTCCACTTT. This chain connects TRBV3-1 to TRBJ1-6, with D maybe TRBD1 (5 bases). V was clipped by 3 bases and J by 8 bases, with 11 bases between them. The CDR3 runs 14 residues. Germline loops: CDR1 LGHDT, CDR2 YNNKEL (reference sequence).

This clonotype was detected many times. This sequence joins TRBV6-1 and TRBJ2-5, with 10 bases aligning to TRBD1. Trimming took 6 bases from V and 4 from J; bases not matched to a gene: 2. This CDR3 has 13 amino acids. Germline assignment: CDR1 MNHNS and CDR2 SASEGT. CDR3 coding DNA: TGTGCCAGCAGCCGACAGGGGGCAGAGACCCAGTACTTC. This encodes CASSRQGAETQYF.

Many counts were recorded for this clonotype. V and J are TRBV29-1 and TRBJ1-6; 7 nucleotides align to TRBD1. Germline V gene lookup returns CDR1 SQVTM and CDR2 ANQGSEA. CDR3 size: 15 residues. Trimming at V came to 7 bases and at J to 6 bases, leaving 12 bases not matched to a gene. The DNA of the CDR3 is TGCAGCGCCAGGACAGGCCTGGGGACTAATTCACCCCTCCACTTT. This gives the protein CSARTGLGTNSPLHF.

As for this clonotype: Possible read error: a much larger clone is one base away. The V and J genes are TRBV20-1 and TRBJ1-2; 11 nucleotides line up with TRBD1. The junction had 4 bases not matched to a gene; V was cut back by 3 bases and J by 7 bases. The CDR3 spans 13 residues. Germline values: CDR1 DFQATT, CDR2 SNEGSKA (reference sequence). CDR3 sequence: CSARDRGLSGYTF. The CDR3 DNA sequence: TGCAGTGCTAGGGACAGGGGGCTTTCTGGCTACACCTTC.

The sample holds many counts of this clonotype. This sequence joins TRBV24-1 and TRBJ1-2; a weak D match, TRBD1 (6 bases). Trimming shortened V by 5 bases and J by 4 bases, and 19 bases separated the two germline ends. Per the germline V gene, CDR1 is KGHDR and CDR2 is SFDVKD. The CDR3 contains 16 residues. The DNA of the CDR3 is TGTGCCACCAGTGCCTCCGGGACACCGGACGGCTATGGCTACACCTTC. Protein product: CATSASGTPDGYGYTF.

The gene calls are TRBV18 and TRBJ2-5; D is unclear. Germline CDR1 KGHSH, CDR2 LQKENI. V gave up 1 base and J gave up 3 bases, with 9 bases separating them. The CDR3 runs to 14 residues. The DNA of the CDR3 is TGTGCCAGCTCACCACTGTACAGTGAAGAGACCCAGTACTTC. Translating gives CASSPLYSEETQYF. The variable domain in full, completed from reference TRBV18 and TRBJ2-5, reads NAGVMQNPRHLVRRRGQEARLRCSPMKGHSHVYWYRQLPEEGLKFMVYLQKENIIDESGMPKERFSAEFPKEGPSILRIQQVVRGDSAAYFCASSPLYSEETQYFGPGTRLLVL.

In DNA form, the CDR3 reads TGTGCCAGCAGCCCCCTTCGCGGCGTCAGTCTGAACACTGAAGCTTTCTTT. This sequence encodes CASSPLRGVSLNTEAFF. V usage is TRBV11-2 and J usage is TRBJ1-1; D not resolved. CDR3 size: 17 residues. With 5 bases removed from V and 0 bases from J, the gap between germline ends came to 19 bases. Per the germline V gene, CDR1 is SGHAT and CDR2 is FQNNGV.

There are many counts of this clonotype. The V call is TRBV19, the J call TRBJ1-1; no firm D call. Germline V gene sequence: CDR1 LNHDA, CDR2 SQIVND (reference sequence). The CDR3 has 13 residues. Trimming removed 6 bases from V and 0 bases from J, with 8 bases in between. The CDR3 here is CASRQSLNTEAFF. The CDR3 DNA reads as TGTGCCAGTAGGCAGAGCCTGAACACTGAAGCTTTCTTT.

This clonotype was detected many times. The chain recombines TRBV7-8 with TRBJ2-5; D may be TRBD2 (6 bases). V was clipped by 5 bases and J by 5 bases, with 18 bases between them. Per germline, CDR1 SGHVS and CDR2 FQNEAQ. This CDR3 region has 15 residues. The CDR3 loop is CASSPPRTAGETQYF. The CDR3 DNA reads as TGTGCCAGCAGCCCCCCCCGTACGGCGGGGGAGACCCAGTACTTC.

This clonotype has at least ten counts. The gene calls are TRBV27 and TRBJ2-5; TRBD2 aligns across 8 bases. The trim removed 6 bases at V and 2 bases at J, leaving 5 bases unmatched. The germline CDR1 and CDR2 sequences are MNHEY and SMNVEV (reference sequence). The CDR3 totals 14 residues. Here the CDR3 reads CASRRLAPQETQYF. The CDR3 DNA sequence: TGTGCCAGCAGGAGACTAGCGCCACAAGAGACCCAGTACTTC.

In this sample, this clonotype turned up many times. The V call is TRBV12-3 or TRBV12-4, the J call TRBJ2-7; D is tentatively TRBD1 or TRBD2 (5 bases each). V lost 4 bases and J lost 5, with 18 bases in between. The CDR3 length is 15 residues. CDR3 loop: CASSYPDEGQDEQYF. For the CDR3, the DNA is TGTGCCAGCAGTTATCCGGACGAGGGGCAAGACGAGCAGTACTTC.

V is TRBV12-3 or TRBV12-4 and J is TRBJ1-5; maybe TRBD1 (6 bases). This CDR3 has 14 residues. V was trimmed by 5 bases and J by 7 bases, leaving 15 bases between them. In DNA form, the CDR3 reads TGTGCCAGCAGTGCCACAGGGCCAGGCCAGCCCCAGCATTTT. Its translation is CASSATGPGQPQHF.

This clonotype was counted many times. The V and J genes are TRBV20-1 and TRBJ1-2, with a tentative D call TRBD1 (6 bases). Trimming removed 4 bases at V and 8 bases at J, with 17 bases between. The CDR3 extends over 13 amino acids. The germline V gene has CDR1 DFQATT and CDR2 SNEGSKA (reference sequence). The DNA for the CDR3 is TGCAGTGCTATCCCAGGGGTGGAGGGCGGCTACACCTTC. Translation: CSAIPGVEGGYTF.

The CDR3 DNA is TGCGCCAGCAGCCGCCTACAGGGGTTGGGTGAGCAGTACTTC. Amino acid sequence: CASSRLQGLGEQYF. V usage is TRBV5-1 and J usage is TRBJ2-7; 7 nucleotides line up with TRBD1. Germline V gene lookup returns CDR1 SGHRS and CDR2 YFSETQ. Unmatched junction bases numbered 11, after V lost 4 bases and J lost 7 bases. This CDR3 comprises 14 residues.

Turning to this clonotype: A read error is possible here, since a much larger clone lies one base away. The chain couples TRBV20-1 to TRBJ2-2; weak D call: TRBD2 (5 bases). CDR3 length: 15 residues. Germline V gene lookup returns CDR1 DFQATT and CDR2 SNEGSKA (reference sequence). The CDR3 nucleotides read TGCAGTGCTAGAGGGTGGGATAAGGCGACCGGGGAGCTGTGTTTT. It yields the protein CSARGWDKATGELCF.

This clonotype was recorded many times. This sequence joins TRBV30 and TRBJ2-5; D is undetermined. Germline CDR1 and CDR2: GTSNPN and SVGIG (reference sequence). CDR3 size: 10 residues. Trimming took off 5 bases at V and 3 bases at J, with 4 bases between the two ends. CDR3 residues: CAWQKETQYF. CDR3 sequence (DNA): TGTGCCTGGCAGAAAGAGACCCAGTACTTC.

This chain links TRBV9 with TRBJ2-5; TRBD2 agrees at 9 bases. In germline, CDR1 is SGDLS, CDR2 YYNGEE. The CDR3 is 16 amino acids. Trimming cost V 2 bases and J 1 base; bases outside gene matches: 6. In DNA form, the CDR3 reads TGTGCCAGCAGCGTGACGCTAGCGGGACCCCAAGAGACCCAGTACTTC. Translated, it gives CASSVTLAGPQETQYF.

The J gene is TRBJ1-5, the V gene TRBV28; D unclear. This CDR3 has 14 residues. Germline V CDR1 and CDR2: MDHEN, SYDVKM. The V gene lost 1 base and the J gene lost 6 bases, with 10 bases spanning the gap. CDR3 protein: CASSLSRDAQPQHF. CDR3 nucleotides: TGTGCCAGCAGTTTATCTCGGGATGCTCAGCCCCAGCATTTT.

V usage is TRBV20-1 and J usage is TRBJ2-7; TRBD2 matches at 8 bases. The ends lost 3 bases at V and 0 bases at J; junction bases unmatched: 7. The germline V gene has CDR1 DFQATT and CDR2 SNEGSKA (reference sequence). The CDR3 spans 15 residues. CDR3 amino acids: CSASHGGGSSYEQYF. The CDR3 region has the DNA TGCAGTGCTAGTCACGGCGGGGGGAGCTCCTACGAGCAGTACTTC.

At least ten counts were recorded for this clonotype. This chain joins TRBV29-1 and TRBJ2-5; a possible D gene is TRBD1 (6 bases). The germline V gene encodes CDR1 SQVTM and CDR2 ANQGSEA. The CDR3 runs to 14 residues. Between the trimmed V and J ends, which lost 4 bases and 5 bases, there was a span of 17 bases. The CDR3 loop reads CSVVQGFFGETQYF. As DNA, the CDR3 is TGCAGCGTTGTCCAGGGGTTTTTTGGGGAGACCCAGTACTTC.

This clonotype was counted many times. The chain is built from TRBV30 and TRBJ2-2, with unresolved D. The CDR3 contains 14 residues. Trimming took 3 bases from V and 0 from J, leaving 8 bases between them. CDR1 is GTSNPN, CDR2 SVGIG, per germline (reference sequence). CDR3 protein: CAWRRTANTGELFF. The DNA for the CDR3 is TGTGCCTGGAGAAGGACGGCGAACACCGGGGAGCTGTTTTTT.

This clonotype was seen ten or more times. The CDR3 bases are TGCGCCAGCAGCCAAGAGGGGAGGGGGAAGTCCGAGACCCAGTACTTC. It translates to CASSQEGRGKSETQYF. This rearrangement joins TRBV4-1 to TRBJ2-5; D is perhaps TRBD2 (7 bases). The germline V and J ends were trimmed by 0 bases and 5 bases, with 16 bases remaining between them. The germline CDR1 and CDR2 sequences are MGHRA and YSYEKL. This CDR3 is 16 amino acids long.

This clonotype has more than one count but fewer than ten. This chain connects TRBV6-5 to TRBJ1-2, with D unclear. V was trimmed by 0 bases and J by 4 bases, leaving 12 bases between them. The CDR3 length is 15 residues. CDR1 is MNHEY, CDR2 SVGAGI, per germline. CDR3 sequence reads: CASSYSVYEGYGYTF. In nucleotides, the CDR3 is TGTGCCAGCAGTTACTCGGTATATGAGGGCTATGGCTACACCTTC.